This record concerns one TCR beta chain sequence. Its specific antigen is unknown. CDR1 DFQATT and CDR2 SNEGSKA were looked up in the germline V gene (reference sequence). Counted from cysteine to phenylalanine, this CDR3 has 15 amino acids. A DNA sequence was not provided. Sequencer: Illumina HiSeq 2000. 5'RACE template switching, by which a universal primer site and unique molecular identifiers were added, was used to make TCR beta cDNA libraries. cDNA synthesis was primed from the TCR beta constant segment, followed by two successive PCR amplification steps. Under the source paper's analysis protocol: MIGEC was used to demultiplex reads and group reads by UMI, and MiTCR was used to assemble and quantify clonotypes. Only TCR cDNA sequences supported by at least two reads were kept to exclude erroneous sequences. The tcR package was used for downstream repertoire analysis, and clonotypes were matched across fractions by CDR3 nucleotide sequence plus V segment. VDJmatch was used to annotate antigen specificity against VDJdb, with one amino acid substitution in CDR3 permitted. With the reads reprocessed by TCRdb, a single entry stands for each CDR3 protein sequence and no DNA is reported. The V and J calls shown here were made by TCRdb, not taken from the authors' results. The record for this sample contains about 160,000 distinct CDR3 sequences. Clones ranked in the top ten supply approximately 17% of the sample.

The sample belongs to a study of T cells expressing NK-cell markers (TCRdb year 2020). For context, the study as a whole: Three sorted T-cell subsets (CD3+CD56+NKG2C+, CD3+CD56+NKG2C- and CD3+CD56-NKG2C+) from roughly 8 donors had their TCR beta-chain repertoires profiled. Among the eight sequenced donors, only one was HCMV-seronegative, while the other seven were HCMV-seropositive. Randomly selected healthy volunteers, three men and five women, were used as the eight sequenced donors. Illumina HiSeq 2000/2500, MiSeq or NextSeq was used to sequence libraries as 2 x 150 bp reads. Paper-wide results and their limitations: Whether the expanded NKG2C-expressing T cell clones were specific for HCMV antigens remained unclear. Those dominant clonotypes were again the most abundant among CD3+CD56-NKG2C+ cells in a handful of donors, at roughly 25-65%. In over five donors, the dominant CD3+CD56+NKG2C+ clonotypes were among the top 10 CD8+ clonotypes and accounted for about 1.0-7.5% of CD8+ T cells.

A commercial ELISA kit detecting HCMV-specific IgG in serum was used to determine HCMV serostatus. Ficoll density gradient centrifugation was used to isolate peripheral blood mononuclear cells from blood. Rearrangement joined TRBV20-1 to TRBJ2-3; with no DNA, the TCRdb D assignment of TRBD2 cannot be verified. Sequencing was carried out using blood T cells: a sorted CD56 or NKG2C T cell subset, CD4+ or CD8+ T cells, or bulk PBMC T cells (not recorded which). The sequence was obtained from a woman aged 18 to 75 in good health. The CDR3 region: CSARPGTSGSNTQYF.